The 25 T cell receptor beta chains below come from one sample, sequenced in a study of regulatory T cells in long-lasting Graves disease. TCR beta libraries were built with iRepertoire HTBI primers and Arm-PCR of CDR3 regions. MiXCR was run by TCRdb on the multiplex PCR reads, yielding one entry per CDR3 protein. The sample holds about 330,000 distinct CDR3 sequences, roughly 16% seen once. Time point in this sample: newly diagnosed GD, antithyroid drugs for less than 3 months. PBMC RNA served as the TCR library source. These same records also appear under a second study, on T cells in Graves' hyperthyroidism and ophthalmopathy.

The sequences come from peripheral blood mononuclear cells (PBMCs), collected at new diagnosis, from a patient treated with antithyroid drugs. These TCRs come from a woman aged 18-35 years with Graves disease.

This clonotype occurred many times. CDR3 region: CASSPRWGAGAGEQYF. The CDR3 DNA sequence: TGTGCCAGCAGTCCCCGTTGGGGAGCGGGAGCTGGCGAGCAGTACTTC. The chain is built from TRBV6-1 and TRBJ2-7, with 8 bases matching TRBD2. The CDR3 contains 16 residues. V lost 5 bases and J lost 6; bases outside the gene matches: 15. Germline values: CDR1 MNHNS, CDR2 SASEGT.

This clonotype was found many times. The chain joins TRBV6-1 to TRBJ2-5; D unresolved. Between the trimmed V and J ends, which lost 3 bases and 5 bases, there was a span of 10 bases. Germline loops: CDR1 MNHNS, CDR2 SASEGT. This CDR3 spans 13 amino acids. In DNA form, the CDR3 reads TGTGCCAGCAGTGACCGCTTATGGGAGACCCAGTACTTC. Its protein product is CASSDRLWETQYF.

This clonotype has just a few counts. The genes are TRBV3-1 and TRBJ2-2; D unclear. V dropped 3 bases and J dropped 6 bases, with 8 bases sitting between them. The CDR3 is 13 amino acids. Germline V lookup: CDR1 LGHDT, CDR2 YNNKEL (reference sequence). Here the CDR3 DNA reads TGTGCCAGCAGCCACTCGGATGCCGGGGAGCTGTTTTTT. Protein: CASSHSDAGELFF.

This clonotype was seen ten or more times. The CDR3 region is CASSSNAGGWNEQFF. The CDR3 coding sequence is TGCGCCAGCAGCTCTAATGCGGGGGGGTGGAATGAGCAGTTCTTC. The V call is TRBV5-1, the J call TRBJ2-1; TRBD2 agrees at 9 bases. In germline, CDR1 is SGHRS, CDR2 YFSETQ. The CDR3 covers 15 residues. Trimming took 3 bases from V and 7 from J; bases not matched to a gene: 8.

The rearrangement links TRBV27 to TRBJ2-7; perhaps D is TRBD1 or TRBD2 (5 bases each). CDR3 length: 13 residues. Germline V gene lookup returns CDR1 MNHEY and CDR2 SMNVEV (reference sequence). V lost 3 bases, J lost 5 bases, and 11 bases lay in between. Here the CDR3 DNA reads TGTGCCAGCAGTTTGGGGGTGGGCAACGAGCAGTACTTC. It encodes CASSLGVGNEQYF.

This clonotype has a count of ten or more. The chain is built from TRBV2 and TRBJ2-3, with 10 positions matching TRBD2. Germline lookup yields CDR1 SNHLY and CDR2 FYNNEI. This CDR3 has 17 amino acids. With V trimmed by 4 bases and J by 6 bases, 13 bases remained unmatched. This CDR3 reads CASSGTSGRIIRDTQYF. CDR3 nucleotide sequence: TGTGCCAGCAGTGGGACTAGCGGTCGAATTATCAGGGATACGCAGTATTTT.

This clonotype appeared many times. This rearrangement joins TRBV3-1 to TRBJ2-1, with D perhaps TRBD2 (6 bases). Deletions cut 0 bases from V and 2 bases from J, with 11 bases between. CDR3 size: 16 residues. Germline V gene lookup returns CDR1 LGHDT and CDR2 YNNKEL (reference sequence). The CDR3 loop is CASSQDLRDPYNEQFF. The CDR3 DNA follows: TGTGCCAGCAGCCAAGATTTGCGGGACCCCTACAATGAGCAGTTCTTC.

The sample holds many counts of this clonotype. The rearrangement joins TRBV5-1 to TRBJ2-1; TRBD2 agrees at 7 bases. V dropped 0 bases and J dropped 15; count of bases not matched to a gene: 9. The V gene's germline CDR1 is SGHRS and CDR2 YFSETQ. This CDR3 has 13 amino acids. The CDR3 DNA sequence: TGCGCCAGCAGCTTGGCTGCTAGCGGAGCGGGGTTCTTC. The encoded protein is CASSLAASGAGFF.

This clonotype was observed at least ten times. The chain uses TRBV3-1 and TRBJ2-5, with D perhaps matching TRBD1 (5 bases). Germline values: CDR1 LGHDT, CDR2 YNNKEL (reference sequence). Trimming took off 1 base at V and 5 bases at J, with 11 bases between the two ends. The CDR3 runs to 14 residues. The CDR3 protein is CASSQGGLAETQYF. The CDR3, as DNA: TGTGCCAGCAGCCAAGGGGGCCTCGCGGAGACCCAGTACTTC.

CDR3 in amino acids: CATSRGYTGELFF. The DNA for the CDR3 is TGTGCCACCTCTCGGGGGTACACCGGGGAGCTGTTTTTT. This sequence joins TRBV24-1 and TRBJ2-2; perhaps TRBD2 as D (6 bases). This CDR3 spans 13 amino acids. The V gene lost 9 bases and the J gene lost 3 bases, with 10 bases spanning the gap. The germline V gene encodes CDR1 KGHDR and CDR2 SFDVKD.

A word on this clonotype: This may be a read error, as it is one base from a much larger clone. The chain links TRBV5-5 to TRBJ2-3; 8 positions agree with TRBD2. The germline gives CDR1 SGHKS, CDR2 YYEKEE (reference sequence). This CDR3 contains 17 residues. V lost 1 base, J lost 0 bases, and 7 bases stayed unmatched. DNA for the CDR3: TGTGCCAGCAGCTTGCGGGAGCGGGGGACTAGCACAGATACGCAGTATTTT. Its protein is CASSLRERGTSTDTQYF.

This clonotype was counted at least ten times. The chain uses TRBV30 and TRBJ2-2; TRBD1 is a possible D gene (6 bases). The V and J ends lost 4 bases and 6 bases respectively, with 12 bases between them. The V gene's germline CDR1 is GTSNPN and CDR2 SVGIG (reference sequence). This CDR3 is 13 amino acids long. CDR3 loop: CAWTTGFAGELFF. For the CDR3, the DNA is TGTGCCTGGACTACAGGGTTCGCCGGGGAGCTGTTTTTT.

The chain employs TRBV3-1 and TRBJ2-1; D possibly matches TRBD1 or TRBD2 (5 bases each). Trimming cost V 1 base and J 0 bases, with 10 bases left between them. In germline, CDR1 is LGHDT, CDR2 YNNKEL (reference sequence). The CDR3 spans 16 residues. In DNA, the CDR3 is TGTGCCAGCAGCCAAGGGTGGGGGATCTCCTACAATGAGCAGTTCTTC. Amino acids: CASSQGWGISYNEQFF.

This chain joins TRBV29-1 and TRBJ2-3; the match to TRBD1 covers 7 bases. The V gene's germline CDR1 is SQVTM and CDR2 ANQGSEA. The length of the CDR3 is 17 residues. With 7 bases clipped from V and 2 bases from J, the junction kept 18 bases outside the gene matches. CDR3 region: CSAPARGLRLATDTQYF. The CDR3 coding sequence is TGCAGCGCCCCTGCGAGGGGGCTCCGACTCGCCACAGATACGCAGTATTTT.

This clonotype has ten or more counts. The chain recombines TRBV7-2 with TRBJ2-1, with 10 bases that match TRBD1. Trimming took 5 bases from V and 4 from J; bases not matched to a gene: 8. The CDR3 runs 16 residues. Germline values: CDR1 SGHTA, CDR2 FQGNSA. The CDR3 sequence is CASSPTGTGEYNEQFF. CDR3 DNA: TGTGCCAGCAGCCCAACAGGGACAGGGGAGTACAATGAGCAGTTCTTC. Looking up the rest from reference TRBV7-2 and TRBJ2-1 gives the full variable domain: GAGVSQSPSNKVTEKGKDVELRCDPISGHTALYWYRQSLGQGLEFLIYFQGNSAPDKSGLPSDRFSAERTGGSVSTLTIQRTQQEDSAVYLCASSPTGTGEYNEQFFGPGTRLTVL.

Worth noting for this clonotype: Its ends do not fully match the called genes, so a read error is possible. The chain's CDR3 is CAGSKGTRQETQYF. CDR3 DNA sequence: TGTGCCGGCAGCAAGGGGACTAGACAAGAGACCCAGTACTTC. The chain links TRBV5-8 to TRBJ2-5, with 8 positions matching TRBD2. Germline CDR1 is SGHTS and CDR2 is YDEGEE. This CDR3 spans 14 amino acids.

The sample holds many counts of this clonotype. The gene calls are TRBV6-5 and TRBJ2-5; TRBD1 is a possible D gene (6 bases). CDR1 MNHEY and CDR2 SVGAGI come from the germline V gene. The CDR3 is made up of 14 amino acids. Between the trimmed V and J ends, which lost 0 bases and 4 bases, there was a span of 9 bases. DNA of the CDR3: TGTGCCAGCAGTTACTCTGGGGGCCGAGAGACCCAGTACTTC. Translation gives CASSYSGGRETQYF.

This clonotype was picked up a small number of times. The chain links TRBV6-5 to TRBJ1-6, with 10 bases identical to TRBD1. The germline V gene encodes CDR1 MNHEY and CDR2 SVGAGI. V trimming: 0 bases; J trimming: 8 bases; junction bases outside the gene matches: 4. This CDR3 contains 16 residues. CDR3 protein: CASSYSGQGVDSPLHF. CDR3 DNA: TGTGCCAGCAGTTACTCCGGACAGGGGGTTGATTCACCCCTCCACTTT.

This clonotype was detected ten times or more. The chain has TRBV3-1 and TRBJ2-2, with unresolved D. Germline-derived CDR1 and CDR2 are LGHDT and YNNKEL (reference sequence). This CDR3 contains 13 residues. Trimming took 2 bases from V and 3 from J, leaving 4 bases between them. Here the CDR3 reads CASSQYDTGELFF. The CDR3 DNA follows: TGTGCCAGCAGCCAATATGACACCGGGGAGCTGTTTTTT.

This clonotype was detected once. The chain recombines TRBV5-1 with TRBJ2-7; 10 nucleotides line up with TRBD1. The CDR3 is 16 residues long. Germline assignment: CDR1 SGHRS and CDR2 YFSETQ. V lost 4 bases, J lost 2 bases, and 9 bases stayed unmatched. The CDR3, as DNA: TGCGCCAGCAGCCCGGGACAGGGGACGGGGACCTACGAGCAGTACTTC. It translates to CASSPGQGTGTYEQYF.

Remarks on this clonotype: A far more abundant clone sits one base away, making this likely a read error. As the CDR3 is not closed by the conserved phenylalanine or tryptophan, this likely results from a read error. The chain links TRBV6-1 to TRBJ1-1; no clear D. Deletions cut 6 bases from V and 1 base from J, with 12 bases between. The germline gives CDR1 MNHNS, CDR2 SASEGT. There are 14 residues in the CDR3. CDR3 amino acids: CASSQEGANTEAFL. The CDR3 DNA reads as TGTGCCAGCAGCCAAGAAGGAGCGAACACTGAAGCTTTCCTT.

V gene TRBV12-3 or TRBV12-4 combines with J gene TRBJ1-6; no clear D. The V end lost 7 bases, the J end lost 10 bases, and 11 bases lay between the germline ends. The CDR3 sequence is 12 residues long. CDR3 protein: CASNFTGSPLHF. CDR3 sequence (DNA): TGTGCCAGCAATTTTACCGGGTCACCCCTCCACTTT.

The chain has TRBV2 and TRBJ1-2, with 8 bases matching TRBD1. CDR3 size: 12 residues. CDR1 and CDR2 (germline): SNHLY, FYNNEI. With V trimmed by 6 bases and J by 8 bases, 5 bases remained unmatched. As DNA, the CDR3 is TGTGCCAGCAGCCGGACAGGGTCCGGCTACACCTTC. It specifies CASSRTGSGYTF. The full variable domain, completed using reference TRBV2 and TRBJ1-2, is EPEVTQTPSHQVTQMGQEVILRCVPISNHLYFYWYRQILGQKVEFLVSFYNNEISEKSEIFDDQFSVERPDGSNFTLKIRSTKLEDSAMYFCASSRTGSGYTFGSGTRLTVV.

In its sample, this clonotype was seen a few times. The V gene is TRBV6-2 or TRBV6-3, the J gene TRBJ1-1; D perhaps matches TRBD1 (5 bases). Per germline, CDR1 MNHEY and CDR2 SVGEGT. The CDR3 spans 14 residues. Trimming removed 11 bases from V and 6 bases from J, with 22 bases in between. The CDR3 is CAAWGRTSRAEAFF. Here the CDR3 DNA reads TGTGCCGCTTGGGGCAGGACCTCTCGGGCTGAAGCTTTCTTT.

A note on this clonotype: As the CDR3 is not closed by the conserved phenylalanine or tryptophan, this likely results from a read error. This sequence joins TRBV19 and TRBJ1-5; 9 nucleotides line up with TRBD1. V lost 3 bases and J lost 5; bases outside the gene matches: 2. The CDR3 length is 14 residues. Germline CDR1 reads LNHDA; CDR2 reads SQIVND (reference sequence). CDR3 in amino acids: CASSITGGDQPQHS. The CDR3, as DNA: TGTGCCAGTAGTATCACAGGGGGCGATCAGCCCCAGCATTCT.